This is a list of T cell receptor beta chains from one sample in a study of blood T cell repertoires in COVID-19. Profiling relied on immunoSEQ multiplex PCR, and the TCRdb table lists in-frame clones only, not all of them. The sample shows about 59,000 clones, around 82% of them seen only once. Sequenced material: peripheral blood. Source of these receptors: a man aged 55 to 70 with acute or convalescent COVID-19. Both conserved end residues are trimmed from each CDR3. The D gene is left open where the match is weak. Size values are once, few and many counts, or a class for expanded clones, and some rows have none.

ASSLAGYEQY TRBJ2-7 . TRBV12-3/TRBV12-4 .
ASSLFASGGGEQY TRBJ2-7 . TRBV5-1 TRBD2
ARGGGDTQY TRBJ2-3 . TRBV2 TRBD2
ASTQIRQAVNTEAF TRBJ1-1 . TRBV28 .
ASREDGPQH TRBJ1-5 . TRBV12-3/TRBV12-4 .
ASSPRAGWGYT TRBJ1-2 . TRBV5-6 .
ASSLTGGNYGYT TRBJ1-2 . TRBV7-2 .
ASSLLGLSNTGELF TRBJ2-2 . TRBV27 .
ASSQVGGGVNEQF TRBJ2-1 once TRBV3-1/TRBV3-2 TRBD2
ASRAQGYGYT TRBJ1-2 . TRBV27 .
ASSVEVAGWEQF TRBJ2-1 . TRBV9 TRBD2
ASSLYGDHNEAF TRBJ1-1 . TRBV7-2 .
ASSLSQGGYT TRBJ1-2 . TRBV12-3/TRBV12-4 .
ASSARRKDGYT TRBJ1-2 . TRBV5-6 .
ASSYPERGHSYNEQF TRBJ2-1 . TRBV2 TRBD2
ASSLGDGDTQY TRBJ2-3 . TRBV9 .
ASSLFTGGRAF TRBJ1-1 . TRBV11-2 .
ASSFSLALLNYEQY TRBJ2-7 . TRBV28 .
ASSTGGVTEAF TRBJ1-1 . TRBV19 TRBD1
SVVVMGPQY TRBJ2-7 . TRBV29-1 .
ASIPWGPGGYT TRBJ1-2 once TRBV6-5 .
ASSWGQGTYEQY TRBJ2-7 once TRBV5-8 TRBD1
ASSFGGVGVQPQH TRBJ1-5 few TRBV27 .
ASSQQAIKNSPLH TRBJ1-6 . TRBV14 .
ASSGAVNTEAF TRBJ1-1 . TRBV9 .
ASSLPRTGDYGYT TRBJ1-2 . TRBV7-2 TRBD1
ASSSNRVVSNQPQH TRBJ1-5 . TRBV18 .